The TCR beta chain described here comes from a study of blood T cell repertoires in COVID-19. Study-wide background: From T cells, B-cell-depleted T cells, or PBMCs came the material, which was cDNA or gDNA.

Assay: immunoSEQ multiplex PCR; the TCRdb copy retains only in-frame clones and omits some. This sample has tens of thousands of clones, with 75% to 90% found just once. The CDR3 loop spans 13 amino acids. The V and J ends lost 3 bases and 5 bases respectively, with 7 bases between them. This chain uses TRBV12-3 or TRBV12-4 with TRBJ1-4; D ambiguous. The specimen was peripheral blood. This TCR was recovered from a man aged 45-65 years with active COVID-19. In DNA form, the CDR3 reads TGTGCCAGCAGTTTTCTTAGCAATGAAAAACTGTTTTTT. Amino acid sequence: CASSFLSNEKLFF.